These 9 T cell receptor beta chains were all obtained from the same sample, sequenced in a study of molecular identifiers for immune sequencing clone quantification. One entry per CDR3 protein, called by TCRdb with MiXCR from the PCR reads. The sample lists under 600,000 distinct CDR3 sequences, around 21% occurring once. Sequencing was done on a sample of naive CD8+ T cells from blood, with Jurkat cell RNA spiked in. Subset reported: FACS-sorted CD8+CD4-CCR7+CD45RA+ naive T cells. These receptors originate from a human donor in good health. Some libraries in this study had Jurkat cell RNA spiked in.

This clonotype was counted between two and nine times. The chain is built from TRBV19 and TRBJ1-1; D gene uncertain. Germline V gene data show CDR1 as LNHDA and CDR2 as SQIVND (reference sequence). This CDR3 has 15 residues. Trimming left V 3 bases short and J 1 base short, with 12 bases between. CDR3 coding DNA: TGTGCCAGTAGTATTCAGGCCAACACGAACACTGAAGCTTTCTTT. It specifies CASSIQANTNTEAFF.

This clonotype was observed a few times. The rearrangement links TRBV19 to TRBJ2-7; 13 bases align to TRBD2. The V gene's germline CDR1 is LNHDA and CDR2 SQIVND (reference sequence). The V segment lost 4 bases and the J segment 7 bases; nucleotides outside the gene matches: 10. The CDR3 has 16 amino acids. The CDR3 nucleotides read TGTGCCAGTAGTAGGGGAACCGGACTAGCGGGAGTGGAGCAGTACTTC. Protein product: CASSRGTGLAGVEQYF.

Remarks on this clonotype: This may stem from a read error, because a much larger clone lies one nucleotide away. CDR3 region: CASSQDKGTGSTIYF. The CDR3 region has the DNA TGCGCCAGCAGCCAAGATAAGGGTACTGGAAGCACCATATATTTT. The rearrangement links TRBV4-1 to TRBJ1-3, with D unresolved. This CDR3 spans 15 amino acids. CDR1 MGHRA and CDR2 YSYEKL come from the germline V gene.

This chain joins TRBV4-3 and TRBJ1-1; 7 nucleotides align to TRBD1. This CDR3 region has 16 residues. The V gene's germline CDR1 is LGHNA and CDR2 YSLEER. V was clipped by 1 base and J by 0 bases; unmatched bases: 5. The CDR3 DNA reads TGCGCCAGCAGCCAAGCGGGGGGACAGTTGAACACTGAAGCTTTCTTT. Its translation: CASSQAGGQLNTEAFF.

For this clonotype: A much larger clonotype is one base distant, so this may be a read error. The chain has TRBV27 and TRBJ1-4; D is ambiguous. CDR3 length: 13 residues. CDR1 and CDR2 from the germline V gene are MNHEY and SMNVEV (reference sequence). The CDR3 region has the DNA TGTGCCAGCAGTTTTGGAACTAATGAAAGACTGTTTTTT. It is translated as CASSFGTNERLFF.

Note on this clonotype: A read error may explain this, as a much larger clone is one base away. CDR3 sequence reads: CASGGDRNQPQHF. CDR3 bases: TGTGCCAGCGGGGGGGACAGGAATCAGCCCCAGCATTTT. The rearrangement links TRBV2 to TRBJ1-5; 8 bases align to TRBD1. From germline, CDR1 is SNHLY and CDR2 FYNNEI. The CDR3 runs to 13 residues. The ends lost 8 bases at V and 4 bases at J; junction bases unmatched: 4.

The chain combines TRBV10-3 with TRBJ1-5; D is perhaps TRBD1 (6 bases). Germline values: CDR1 ENHRY, CDR2 SYGVKD. The V and J ends lost 3 bases and 1 base respectively, with 10 bases between them. The CDR3 contains 15 residues. CDR3: CAISDPDRSNQPQHF. The CDR3 coding sequence is TGTGCCATCAGTGACCCGGACAGAAGCAATCAGCCCCAGCATTTT.

This clonotype was recorded at least ten times. V gene TRBV12-3 or TRBV12-4 combines with J gene TRBJ1-2; D is possibly TRBD1 (6 bases). V gave up 6 bases and J gave up 7 bases, with 18 bases separating them. The length of the CDR3 is 14 residues. The CDR3 DNA reads as TGTGCCAGCAGCCTGGGGAGCAGGGGCAGTGGCTACACCTTC. Protein: CASSLGSRGSGYTF.

This clonotype appeared a few times. The CDR3 DNA is TGCGCCAGCAGCCAAGACCCGACTAGCGGTTCTCCCGGGGAGCTGTTTTTT. Translating it yields CASSQDPTSGSPGELFF. The chain is built from TRBV4-3 and TRBJ2-2; the match to TRBD2 covers 9 bases. CDR3 size: 17 residues. Germline CDR1 LGHNA, CDR2 YSLEER. V was pared by 0 bases and J by 6 bases, with 8 bases of the junction left unmatched.